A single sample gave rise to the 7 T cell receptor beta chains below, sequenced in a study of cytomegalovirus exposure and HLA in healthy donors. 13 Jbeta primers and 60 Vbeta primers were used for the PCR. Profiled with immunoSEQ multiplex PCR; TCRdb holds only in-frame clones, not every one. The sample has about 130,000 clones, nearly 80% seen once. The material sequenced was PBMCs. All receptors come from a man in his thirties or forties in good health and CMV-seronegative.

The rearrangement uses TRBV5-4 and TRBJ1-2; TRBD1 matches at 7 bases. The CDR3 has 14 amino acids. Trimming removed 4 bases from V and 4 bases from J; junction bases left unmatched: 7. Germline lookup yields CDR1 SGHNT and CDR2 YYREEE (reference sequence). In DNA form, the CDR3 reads TGTGCCAGCAGCAGGGACAGTGAAAGCTATGGCTACACCTTC. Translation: CASSRDSESYGYTF.

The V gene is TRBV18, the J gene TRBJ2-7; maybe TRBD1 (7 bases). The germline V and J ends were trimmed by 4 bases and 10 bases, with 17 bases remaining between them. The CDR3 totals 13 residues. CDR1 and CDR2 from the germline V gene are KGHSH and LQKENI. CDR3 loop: CASSRGTAEGQYF. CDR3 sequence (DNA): TGTGCCAGCTCACGAGGGACAGCGGAGGGACAGTACTTC. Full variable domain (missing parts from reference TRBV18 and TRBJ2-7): NAGVMQNPRHLVRRRGQEARLRCSPMKGHSHVYWYRQLPEEGLKFMVYLQKENIIDESGMPKERFSAEFPKEGPSILRIQQVVRGDSAAYFCASSRGTAEGQYFGPGTRLTVT.

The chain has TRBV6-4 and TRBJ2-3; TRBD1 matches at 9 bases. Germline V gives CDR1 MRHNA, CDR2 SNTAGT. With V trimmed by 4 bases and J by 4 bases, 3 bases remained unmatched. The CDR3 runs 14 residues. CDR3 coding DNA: TGTGCCAGCAGTGTACAGGGGGCCGCAGATACGCAGTATTTT. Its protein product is CASSVQGAADTQYF.

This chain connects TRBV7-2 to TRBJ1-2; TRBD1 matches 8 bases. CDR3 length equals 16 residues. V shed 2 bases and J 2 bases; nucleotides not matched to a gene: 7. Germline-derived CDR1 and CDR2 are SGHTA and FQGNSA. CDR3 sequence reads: CASSLRRTGPNYGYTF. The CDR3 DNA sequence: TGTGCCAGCAGCTTACGACGGACAGGGCCAAACTATGGCTACACCTTC. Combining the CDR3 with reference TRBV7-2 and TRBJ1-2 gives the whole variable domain GAGVSQSPSNKVTEKGKDVELRCDPISGHTALYWYRQSLGQGLEFLIYFQGNSAPDKSGLPSDRFSAERTGGSVSTLTIQRTQQEDSAVYLCASSLRRTGPNYGYTFGSGTRLTVV.

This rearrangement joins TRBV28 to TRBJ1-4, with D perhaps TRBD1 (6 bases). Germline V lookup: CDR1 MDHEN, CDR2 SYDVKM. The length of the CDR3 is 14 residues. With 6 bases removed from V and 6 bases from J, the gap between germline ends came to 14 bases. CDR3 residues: CASRIQGLDEKLFF. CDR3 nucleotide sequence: TGTGCCAGCAGGATACAGGGATTAGATGAAAAACTGTTTTTT.

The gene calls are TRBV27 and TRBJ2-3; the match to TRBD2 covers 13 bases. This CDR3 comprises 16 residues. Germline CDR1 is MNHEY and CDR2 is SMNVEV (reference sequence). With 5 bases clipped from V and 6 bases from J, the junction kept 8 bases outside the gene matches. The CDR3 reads CASSPGLAGQGDTQYF. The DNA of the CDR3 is TGTGCCAGCAGTCCGGGACTAGCGGGACAAGGGGATACGCAGTATTTT.

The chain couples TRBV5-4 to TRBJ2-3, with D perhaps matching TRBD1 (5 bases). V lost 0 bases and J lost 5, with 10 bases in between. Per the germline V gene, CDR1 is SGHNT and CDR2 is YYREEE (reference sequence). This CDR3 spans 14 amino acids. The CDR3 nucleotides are TGTGCCAGCAGCTTGGACCTGGGGCGAGATACGCAGTATTTT. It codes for CASSLDLGRDTQYF.